The rows below give T cell receptor beta chains drawn from one sample of a study of regulatory T cells in long-lasting Graves disease. TCRdb called the multiplex PCR reads again in MiXCR, with one record for every CDR3 protein. The data hold hundreds of thousands of distinct CDR3 sequences, with 25% to 35% observed a single time. Sequenced here: peripheral blood mononuclear cells (PBMCs), sampled when the disease was refractory, from a patient treated with antithyroid drugs. These receptor sequences come from a female donor with Graves disease. CDR3s include the opening cysteine and the closing phenylalanine or tryptophan. A D gene is named only where the DNA matches it firmly. Size is omitted from some rows. Given values are once, few, many or a class for expanded clones.

J gene	D gene	clone size	V gene	CDR3 DNA	CDR3 protein
TRBJ1-4	.	many	TRBV3-1	TGTGCCAGCAGCCAAAGTTGGCGGGGCGACAGGATGGGAAAACTGTTTTTT	CASSQSWRGDRMGKLFF
TRBJ2-5	TRBD1	many	TRBV7-2	TGTGCCAGCAGCTTCAGGACAGGGCAAGAGACCCAGTACTTC	CASSFRTGQETQYF
TRBJ1-4	TRBD1	.	TRBV27	TGTGCCAGCAGTCCCCGGGTCCCGGGACAGGGAACTAATGAAAAACTGTTTTTT	CASSPRVPGQGTNEKLFF
TRBJ2-5	.	many	TRBV3-1	TGTGCCAGCAGCCAAGACACCGGAGGGATCGAGACCCAGTACTTC	CASSQDTGGIETQYF
TRBJ1-2	TRBD1	.	TRBV20-1	TGCAGTGCTAGGCTCCAGGGGGCGCGTGGCTACACCTTC	CSARLQGARGYTF
TRBJ2-7	.	.	TRBV6-2/TRBV6-3	TGTGCCAGCAGTGTCGGTTGGGGCGAGCAGTACTTC	CASSVGWGEQYF
TRBJ2-7	TRBD2	.	TRBV12-3/TRBV12-4	TGTGCCAGCAGTCCGGGGATAGCGGGACTCTACGAGCAGTACTTC	CASSPGIAGLYEQYF
TRBJ1-5	.	.	TRBV9	TGTGCCAGCAGCCCTCATGGAGGGGGCAATCAGCCCCAGCATTTT	CASSPHGGGNQPQHF
TRBJ1-3	.	.	TRBV29-1	TGCAGCGTTGGGGGTGTGGATGGAAACACCATATATTTT	CSVGGVDGNTIYF
TRBJ1-2	TRBD1	.	TRBV18	TGTGCCAGCTCACGCTCGGGACAGGGGTCGAATGGCTACACCTTC	CASSRSGQGSNGYTF
TRBJ1-1	.	many	TRBV12-3/TRBV12-4	TGTGCCAGCAGCCCCTTGTTGGGGGACACTGAAGCTTTCTTT	CASSPLLGDTEAFF
TRBJ1-4	TRBD1	.	TRBV5-1	TGCGCCAGCCGACAGGGGAGTTTGGTTAGTGAAAAACTGTTTTTT	CASRQGSLVSEKLFF
TRBJ1-1	TRBD1	.	TRBV19	TGTGCCAGTAGTGAGGGGTACAGGGGGGACACTGAAGCTTTCTTT	CASSEGYRGDTEAFF
TRBJ2-5	TRBD2	many	TRBV2	TGTGCCAGCAATAGCGGGAGACTGGAGACCCAGTACTTC	CASNSGRLETQYF
TRBJ2-7	.	.	TRBV20-1	TGCAGTGCTAGTGGGGGCGTTGCCTACGAGCAGTACTTC	CSASGGVAYEQYF
TRBJ1-2	.	few	TRBV7-8	TGTGCCAGCAGCCTAAGGGGAGAGGGATCCGAAGGCTACACCTTC	CASSLRGEGSEGYTF
TRBJ1-1	.	many	TRBV2	TGTGCCAGCAGGTGGCCAGGGGTGAACACTGAAGCTTTCTTT	CASRWPGVNTEAFF
TRBJ2-6	.	few	TRBV19	TGTGCCAGTAGTATCGGGGCGCCTCGCTCTGGGGCCAACGTCCTGACTTTC	CASSIGAPRSGANVLTF
TRBJ2-5	.	.	TRBV5-1	TGCGCCAGCAGCTCCAATACAGGGCGGCAAGAGACCCAGTACTTC	CASSSNTGRQETQYF
TRBJ1-5	.	.	TRBV2	TGTGCCAGCAGTGAGTATAACAGCCGCCGCAATCAGCCCCAGCATTTT	CASSEYNSRRNQPQHF
TRBJ2-7	.	.	TRBV20-1	TGCAGTGCTAGAGATCTCGGGGACGAGCAGTACTTC	CSARDLGDEQYF
TRBJ1-1	.	many	TRBV24-1	TGTGCCACCAGTGGGAGAGGGGTGAACACTGAAGCTTTCTTT	CATSGRGVNTEAFF
TRBJ1-2	.	many	TRBV28	TGTGCCAGCAGCGCGAGGACAGAAGCTAACTATGGCTACACCTTC	CASSARTEANYGYTF
TRBJ1-1	TRBD1	.	TRBV29-1	TGCAGCGGGCGACAGGGAAGCACTGAAGCTTTCTTT	CSGRQGSTEAFF
TRBJ1-2	TRBD1	.	TRBV10-3	TGTGCCATCAGGGAACCCGGGACAGGGGGTGGCCATGGCTACACCTTC	CAIREPGTGGGHGYTF
TRBJ1-4	.	.	TRBV9	TGTGCCAGCAGCCCATCCGGCGAACGGCGGTATGAAAAACTGTTTTTT	CASSPSGERRYEKLFF
TRBJ1-1	TRBD1	.	TRBV7-6	TGTGCCAGCAGCTCCTTGAGAGGGGGCGCGGGCACTGAAGCTTTCTTT	CASSSLRGGAGTEAFF
TRBJ1-5	TRBD1	many	TRBV28	TGTGCCAGCAGTTTGCCCCGGGACAGGGGAAGTAGCCAGCCCCAGCATTTT	CASSLPRDRGSSQPQHF
TRBJ2-2	.	.	TRBV19	TGTGCCAGTAGTATTCAAACAGGGTGGAAGACCGGGGAGCTGTTTTTT	CASSIQTGWKTGELFF
TRBJ2-7	TRBD2	.	TRBV18	TGTGCCAGCTCACCACCCTTGGCTAGCGGATACGAGCAGTACTTC	CASSPPLASGYEQYF
TRBJ1-4	.	once	TRBV5-1	TGCGCCAGCAGCTTTTCTCTGGGGAATGGTGAAAAACTGTTTTTT	CASSFSLGNGEKLFF
TRBJ1-1	.	.	TRBV28	TGTGCCAGCAGACCTGGTGTCACTGAAGCTTTCTTT	CASRPGVTEAFF
TRBJ1-2	.	many	TRBV20-1	TGCAGTGCGGGGGGCTCAAACTATGGCTACACCTTC	CSAGGSNYGYTF
TRBJ1-1	.	.	TRBV9	TGTGCCAGCAGCGTAGAGGGCGCGTACACTAAAGCTTTCTTT	CASSVEGAYTKAFF
TRBJ2-7	.	.	TRBV12-3/TRBV12-4	TGTGCCAGCAGTTTCGAGCGGCACTACGAGCAGTACTTC	CASSFERHYEQYF
TRBJ1-2	.	.	TRBV25-1	TGTGCCAGCAGTATAGACAGGTGGTATGGCTACACCTTC	CASSIDRWYGYTF
TRBJ1-2	.	few	TRBV29-1	TGCAGCGTTGAAGATGGTGGCAGGGGATATGGCTACACCTTC	CSVEDGGRGYGYTF
TRBJ2-3	.	.	TRBV29-1	TGCAGCGCCGATGGGCGACTTACAGATACGCAGTATTTT	CSADGRLTDTQYF
TRBJ2-1	TRBD2	.	TRBV5-1	TGCGCCAGCAGCTTGGAGTTACTAGCGGATACCAATGAGCAGTTCTTC	CASSLELLADTNEQFF
TRBJ1-2	.	many	TRBV6-2/TRBV6-3	TGTGCCAGCAGTTACGGACTGATTAACTATGGCTACACCTTC	CASSYGLINYGYTF
TRBJ1-3	TRBD1	.	TRBV28	TGTGCCAGCACCGTACCGAGGGACAGCTCTGCCTCAGGTCTCGGAAACACCATATATTTT	CASTVPRDSSASGLGNTIYF
TRBJ1-2	TRBD1	few	TRBV3-1	TGTGCCAGCAGCCACAGGACAGGGATTAACTATGGCTACACCTTC	CASSHRTGINYGYTF
TRBJ1-2	.	.	TRBV5-4	TGTGCCAGCAGCCCTTGGACAGAGAAGAACTATGGCTACACCTTC	CASSPWTEKNYGYTF
TRBJ2-7	.	.	TRBV20-1	TGCAGTGCTTCGAGCGGAACTTTCTCCTACGAGCAGTACTTC	CSASSGTFSYEQYF
TRBJ1-1	.	.	TRBV6-5	TGTGCCAGCAGTTGGACAGTGAACATTGAAGCTTTCTTT	CASSWTVNIEAFF
TRBJ2-2	TRBD2	few	TRBV20-1	TGCAGTGCTTCGGGACTAGCGGGAATCGGGGAGCTGTTTTTT	CSASGLAGIGELFF
TRBJ1-2	.	many	TRBV6-1	TGTGCCAGCAGTGAATACCCGCCGGGCTCCGGCGGTGGCTACACCTTC	CASSEYPPGSGGGYTF
TRBJ2-7	TRBD2	.	TRBV10-2	TGCGCCAGCAGGAGAGCCGGGACTAGCGGGAGGATCACCTACGAGCAGTACTTC	CASRRAGTSGRITYEQYF
TRBJ1-5	TRBD1	.	TRBV20-1	TGCAGTGCACAACGGGACAGGGATGGCAATCAGCCCCAGCATTTT	CSAQRDRDGNQPQHF
TRBJ2-2	.	.	TRBV7-2	TGTGCCAGCAGGTTTGACAGGCCGAACACCGGGGAGCTGTTTTTT	CASRFDRPNTGELFF
TRBJ2-7	.	once	TRBV11-2	TGTGCCAGCAGCCCAGTCCAGGGGCGGACCTACGAGCAGTACTTC	CASSPVQGRTYEQYF